The rows below give T cell receptor beta chains drawn from one sample of a study of blood T cell repertoires in COVID-19. Repertoires were generated with immunoSEQ multiplex PCR, while TCRdb's copy carries only in-frame clones and drops some. The sample holds fewer than 450,000 clones, 85% to 90% seen once. Sequencing was done on a sample of peripheral blood. The receptors come from a woman aged 45-65 years with COVID-19, enrolled during active disease. CDR3s include the opening cysteine and the closing phenylalanine or tryptophan. A D gene is named only where the DNA matches it firmly. Clone size is given for some rows only: seen once, a few or many times, or a class if the clone is expanded.

clone size: .; D gene: .; J gene: TRBJ1-1; V gene: TRBV5-5; CDR3 protein: CASSFGVLANAFF; CDR3 DNA: TGTGCCAGCAGCTTCGGCGTCCTAGCGAATGCTTTCTTT
clone size: .; D gene: .; J gene: TRBJ2-2; V gene: TRBV2; CDR3 protein: CASSVKQDIGELFF; CDR3 DNA: TGTGCCAGCAGTGTTAAACAGGATATCGGGGAGCTGTTTTTT
clone size: .; D gene: TRBD1; J gene: TRBJ1-2; V gene: TRBV19; CDR3 protein: CASSIGTGIDYGYTF; CDR3 DNA: TGTGCCAGTAGTATTGGGACAGGGATCGACTATGGCTACACCTTC
clone size: once; D gene: TRBD2; J gene: TRBJ2-3; V gene: TRBV28; CDR3 protein: CASSSVAGAGTDTQYF; CDR3 DNA: TGTGCCAGCAGTTCCGTAGCGGGAGCAGGCACAGATACGCAGTATTTT
clone size: .; D gene: .; J gene: TRBJ2-5; V gene: TRBV7-9; CDR3 protein: CASSFKGGIGETQYF; CDR3 DNA: TGTGCCAGCAGTTTCAAGGGGGGGATCGGGGAGACCCAGTACTTC
clone size: .; D gene: .; J gene: TRBJ1-5; V gene: TRBV2; CDR3 protein: CASSDRGGASQPQHF; CDR3 DNA: TGTGCCAGCAGTGATAGGGGGGGGGCGTCTCAGCCCCAGCATTTT
clone size: .; D gene: TRBD2; J gene: TRBJ2-7; V gene: TRBV7-8; CDR3 protein: CASSFWTSGLYEQYF; CDR3 DNA: TGTGCCAGCAGCTTCTGGACTAGCGGGCTCTACGAGCAGTACTTC
clone size: .; D gene: TRBD2; J gene: TRBJ2-5; V gene: TRBV15; CDR3 protein: CATSKARGYQETQYF; CDR3 DNA: TGTGCCACCAGTAAAGCGCGGGGGTACCAAGAGACCCAGTACTTC
clone size: .; D gene: TRBD2; J gene: TRBJ2-1; V gene: TRBV5-1; CDR3 protein: CASSSSGTSGNNEQFF; CDR3 DNA: TGCGCCAGCAGCTCATCCGGGACTAGCGGCAACAATGAGCAGTTCTTC
clone size: .; D gene: .; J gene: TRBJ2-3; V gene: TRBV7-2; CDR3 protein: CASSLAGGRVDTQYF; CDR3 DNA: TGTGCCAGCAGCTTAGCGGGGGGGCGCGTAGATACGCAGTATTTT
clone size: .; D gene: TRBD2; J gene: TRBJ2-1; V gene: TRBV3-1/TRBV3-2; CDR3 protein: CASSQVIAGGPYNEQFF; CDR3 DNA: TGTGCCAGCAGCCAAGTAATAGCGGGAGGACCCTACAATGAGCAGTTCTTC
clone size: few; D gene: .; J gene: TRBJ2-3; V gene: TRBV6-2/TRBV6-3; CDR3 protein: CASSYSTSTDTQYF; CDR3 DNA: TGTGCCAGCAGTTACTCGACTAGCACAGATACGCAGTATTTT
clone size: .; D gene: .; J gene: TRBJ1-1; V gene: TRBV9; CDR3 protein: CASSVTGVTEAFF; CDR3 DNA: TGTGCCAGCAGCGTTACAGGTGTTACTGAAGCTTTCTTT
clone size: .; D gene: .; J gene: TRBJ2-3; V gene: TRBV30; CDR3 protein: CAWSTGKVWSDTQYF; CDR3 DNA: TGTGCCTGGAGTACAGGGAAAGTTTGGTCAGATACGCAGTATTTT
clone size: .; D gene: TRBD2; J gene: TRBJ2-7; V gene: TRBV5-5; CDR3 protein: CASSLVAGANFYHEQYF; CDR3 DNA: TGTGCCAGCAGCTTGGTAGCGGGAGCTAATTTTTACCACGAGCAGTACTTC
clone size: .; D gene: .; J gene: TRBJ2-1; V gene: TRBV5-6; CDR3 protein: CASSFQDFDEQFF; CDR3 DNA: TGTGCCAGCAGCTTTCAGGACTTCGATGAGCAGTTCTTC
clone size: .; D gene: TRBD1; J gene: TRBJ1-1; V gene: TRBV7-2; CDR3 protein: CASSARQGLNTEAFF; CDR3 DNA: TGTGCCAGCAGCGCCCGACAGGGCTTGAACACTGAAGCTTTCTTT
clone size: .; D gene: TRBD2; J gene: TRBJ2-7; V gene: TRBV18; CDR3 protein: CASSPRQTSGPHPTYEQYF; CDR3 DNA: TGTGCCAGCTCACCGCGACAGACTAGCGGGCCCCACCCCACCTACGAGCAGTACTTC
clone size: .; D gene: .; J gene: TRBJ1-2; V gene: TRBV10-3; CDR3 protein: CAISESRGYGYTF; CDR3 DNA: TGTGCCATCAGTGAGTCGAGGGGGTATGGCTACACCTTC
clone size: once; D gene: TRBD2; J gene: TRBJ2-7; V gene: TRBV6-5; CDR3 protein: CASRVIAGRGEQYF; CDR3 DNA: TGTGCCAGCAGGGTTATAGCGGGACGGGGGGAGCAGTACTTC
clone size: .; D gene: TRBD2; J gene: TRBJ2-7; V gene: TRBV20-1; CDR3 protein: CSASRSGINEQYF; CDR3 DNA: TGCAGTGCTAGTAGGAGCGGGATAAACGAGCAGTACTTC
clone size: .; D gene: TRBD1; J gene: TRBJ2-1; V gene: TRBV4-2; CDR3 protein: CASSQKETPGQEYNEQFF; CDR3 DNA: TGTGCCAGCAGCCAGAAAGAGACCCCGGGACAGGAATACAATGAGCAGTTCTTC
clone size: .; D gene: .; J gene: TRBJ1-5; V gene: TRBV5-1; CDR3 protein: CASSLGPGSNQPQHF; CDR3 DNA: TGCGCCAGCAGCTTGGGGCCAGGAAGCAATCAGCCCCAGCATTTT
clone size: .; D gene: .; J gene: TRBJ1-1; V gene: TRBV30; CDR3 protein: CAWSPTREAFF; CDR3 DNA: TGTGCCTGGAGTCCGACGAGGGAAGCTTTCTTT
clone size: .; D gene: .; J gene: TRBJ1-1; V gene: TRBV7-9; CDR3 protein: CASSLADRMNTEAFF; CDR3 DNA: TGTGCCAGCAGCTTAGCCGACAGAATGAACACTGAAGCTTTCTTT
clone size: once; D gene: TRBD2; J gene: TRBJ2-7; V gene: TRBV7-8; CDR3 protein: CASSLYGRYEQYF; CDR3 DNA: TGTGCCAGCAGCTTATACGGGAGGTACGAGCAGTACTTC
clone size: .; D gene: .; J gene: TRBJ1-4; V gene: TRBV6-5; CDR3 protein: CASSYTGTRNEKLFF; CDR3 DNA: TGTGCCAGCAGTTACACCGGGACTAGGAATGAAAAACTGTTTTTT
clone size: .; D gene: TRBD1; J gene: TRBJ1-2; V gene: TRBV5-1; CDR3 protein: CASSSYRDRGEGYTF; CDR3 DNA: TGCGCCAGCAGCTCCTACCGGGACAGGGGAGAGGGCTACACCTTC
clone size: once; D gene: TRBD1; J gene: TRBJ1-1; V gene: TRBV5-4; CDR3 protein: CASRTGQMNTEAFF; CDR3 DNA: TGTGCCAGCAGAACGGGACAGATGAACACTGAAGCTTTCTTT
clone size: .; D gene: .; J gene: TRBJ2-2; V gene: TRBV19; CDR3 protein: CASSIVQNTGELFF; CDR3 DNA: TGTGCCAGTAGTATAGTACAGAACACCGGGGAGCTGTTTTTT
clone size: .; D gene: .; J gene: TRBJ2-5; V gene: TRBV4-3; CDR3 protein: CASSQDSGETQYF; CDR3 DNA: TGCGCCAGCAGCCAAGATTCGGGAGAGACCCAGTACTTC
clone size: .; D gene: TRBD1; J gene: TRBJ2-7; V gene: TRBV27; CDR3 protein: CASTRGQGAYEQYF; CDR3 DNA: TGTGCCAGCACTCGAGGACAGGGGGCCTACGAGCAGTACTTC
clone size: .; D gene: .; J gene: TRBJ1-2; V gene: TRBV20-1; CDR3 protein: CSARPEDGYTF; CDR3 DNA: TGCAGTGCTAGACCGGAGGATGGCTACACCTTC
clone size: .; D gene: .; J gene: TRBJ2-3; V gene: TRBV7-8; CDR3 protein: CASSLRDTAQYF; CDR3 DNA: TGTGCCAGCAGCCTCCGGGACACGGCGCAGTATTTT
clone size: .; D gene: TRBD1; J gene: TRBJ2-7; V gene: TRBV6-5; CDR3 protein: CASSYGDRDVYEQYF; CDR3 DNA: TGTGCCAGCAGTTACGGGGACAGGGACGTCTACGAGCAGTACTTC
clone size: .; D gene: TRBD1; J gene: TRBJ2-7; V gene: TRBV6-2/TRBV6-3; CDR3 protein: CASSYARGQDYYEQYF; CDR3 DNA: TGTGCCAGCAGTTACGCTAGGGGACAGGATTATTACGAGCAGTACTTC
clone size: .; D gene: .; J gene: TRBJ1-5; V gene: TRBV24-1; CDR3 protein: CATSDSVSPQHF; CDR3 DNA: TGTGCCACCAGTGATTCGGTGAGTCCCCAGCATTTT
clone size: .; D gene: .; J gene: TRBJ2-7; V gene: TRBV7-2; CDR3 protein: CASSAPLGGITYEQYF; CDR3 DNA: TGTGCCAGCAGCGCCCCGCTTGGCGGGATAACGTACGAGCAGTACTTC
clone size: .; D gene: .; J gene: TRBJ2-2; V gene: TRBV5-1; CDR3 protein: CASSLRSGRNTGELFF; CDR3 DNA: TGCGCCAGCAGCCTGAGGTCCGGGAGGAACACCGGGGAGCTGTTTTTT
clone size: .; D gene: TRBD2; J gene: TRBJ2-5; V gene: TRBV3-1/TRBV3-2; CDR3 protein: CASSHSSGSQTQYF; CDR3 DNA: TGTGCCAGCAGCCATTCTAGCGGGAGTCAGACCCAGTACTTC
clone size: .; D gene: TRBD2; J gene: TRBJ2-1; V gene: TRBV27; CDR3 protein: CASSLGIGSGRANTYNEQFF; CDR3 DNA: TGTGCCAGCAGTTTAGGTATCGGTAGCGGGAGGGCCAACACCTACAATGAGCAGTTCTTC